The entry below describes one T cell receptor (beta chain). Its antigen is as yet unknown. A much larger clonotype is one base distant, so this may be a read error. Likely a read error: the CDR3 ends without its conserved phenylalanine or tryptophan. Both iRepertoire HTBI primers and Arm-PCR of CDR3 regions were used to build the TCR beta libraries. A single record per CDR3 protein comes from TCRdb applying MiXCR to the multiplex PCR reads. Here the sample spans around 480,000 distinct CDR3 sequences, 15% to 20% being singletons. These data belong to a study of regulatory T cells in long-lasting Graves disease. The CDR3 spans 16 residues. CDR1 is KGHSH, CDR2 LQKENI, per germline. Trimming removed 3 bases from V and 4 bases from J, with 16 bases in between. Time point: newly diagnosed GD, antithyroid drugs for less than 3 months. Scientists built the TCR library using RNA that was extracted from PBMCs. The collection involved drawing around 10 milliliters of peripheral blood into EDTA tubes.

Study-wide points: The work looked only at peripheral blood and did not look at thyroid tissue.

These data also featured in a second study, about T cells in Graves' hyperthyroidism and ophthalmopathy. That work contributes: When the TCR CDR3 underwent first-round RT-PCR, the HTBI primer set was used. Ophthalmopathy was model-predicted a median about 7.1 months pre-onset.

The source material was peripheral blood mononuclear cells (PBMCs), sampled at new diagnosis, from a patient treated with antithyroid drugs. The J gene is TRBJ1-3, the V gene TRBV18; D gene unclear. This clonotype was obtained from a woman between 40 and 65 years old with Graves disease. The CDR3 sequence is CASSPSGPNVGNTIYS. The CDR3 DNA follows: TGTGCCAGCTCACCCTCCGGACCCAATGTAGGAAACACCATATATTCT.